Presented here are 28 T cell receptor beta chains from one specimen sequenced in a study of cytomegalovirus exposure and HLA in healthy donors. Libraries were prepared by immunoSEQ multiplex PCR; TCRdb keeps only in-frame clonotypes and omits some of them. Counted here are about 98,000 clones, roughly nine tenths occurring once; the ten biggest clones make up roughly 3.9%. The sample was PBMCs. The source is a woman in her 30s in good health and CMV-seronegative.

The chain recombines TRBV5-1 with TRBJ2-5, with D perhaps matching TRBD1 (5 bases). V lost 4 bases, J lost 5 bases, and 18 bases lay in between. CDR3 size: 15 residues. Germline CDR1 SGHRS, CDR2 YFSETQ. The CDR3 DNA reads as TGCGCCAGCAGCCAGCAGGACACCATAGGCGAGACCCAGTACTTC. This gives the protein CASSQQDTIGETQYF.

The chain links TRBV6-5 to TRBJ1-1, with TRBD1 identical over 8 bases. With 0 bases clipped from V and 5 bases from J, the junction kept 2 bases outside the gene matches. The CDR3 loop spans 14 amino acids. Germline-derived CDR1 and CDR2 are MNHEY and SVGAGI. The CDR3 nucleotides read TGTGCCAGCAGTTACTCCCAGGGGGCGACTGAAGCTTTCTTT. Translation: CASSYSQGATEAFF.

This clone showed up just a few times. This rearrangement joins TRBV7-2 to TRBJ1-2, with 11 bases aligning to TRBD1. The germline V gene encodes CDR1 SGHTA and CDR2 FQGNSA. This CDR3 has 15 amino acids. V dropped 5 bases and J dropped 8; count of bases not matched to a gene: 10. This CDR3 is CASSIRTGGREGYTF. The DNA for the CDR3 is TGTGCCAGCAGCATAAGGACAGGGGGCCGTGAAGGCTACACCTTC.

CDR3 DNA: TGTGCCAGCAGTGAAATACCGGGACAGGGCTTCTACACCTTC. This encodes CASSEIPGQGFYTF. The chain carries TRBV25-1 and TRBJ1-2, with 9 bases matching TRBD1. With 2 bases clipped from V and 10 bases from J, the junction kept 8 bases outside the gene matches. CDR1 is MGHDK, CDR2 SYGVNS, per germline. The CDR3 is made up of 14 amino acids.

On this clone: The identical CDR3 is also encoded by other nucleotide sequences in the sample. The J gene is TRBJ2-5, the V gene TRBV9, with D maybe TRBD1 (6 bases). This CDR3 has 12 amino acids. CDR1 is SGDLS and CDR2 is YYNGEE in the germline V gene. Trimming took 2 bases from V and 5 from J, leaving 7 bases between them. The chain's CDR3 is CASSVQGETQYF. Written as DNA, the CDR3 is TGTGCCAGCAGCGTTCAGGGGGAGACCCAGTACTTC.

V gene TRBV4-3 combines with J gene TRBJ2-1; D may be TRBD1 (5 bases). The CDR3 length is 15 residues. The ends were cut back, 0 bases at V and 8 bases at J, with 14 bases in the middle. Germline V gene data show CDR1 as LGHNA and CDR2 as YSLEER. This CDR3 is CASSQEGRGWYEQFF. CDR3 coding DNA: TGCGCCAGCAGCCAAGAAGGTAGGGGATGGTATGAGCAGTTCTTC.

This clone occurred many times. V usage is TRBV9 and J usage is TRBJ2-7, with D perhaps TRBD1 (5 bases). Germline loops: CDR1 SGDLS, CDR2 YYNGEE. Trimming stripped 7 bases from V and 3 bases from J, with 11 bases between. This CDR3 spans 12 amino acids. The CDR3 DNA sequence: TGTGCCAGCGGGGCCGGAAACTACGAGCAGTACTTC. This translates into CASGAGNYEQYF.

The genes are TRBV5-1 and TRBJ2-3, with D unresolved. The CDR3 runs to 13 residues. V was cut by 2 bases and J by 5 bases, with 9 bases left in between. CDR1 and CDR2 (germline): SGHRS, YFSETQ. The CDR3 spells CASSFFSLDTQYF. The DNA of the CDR3 is TGCGCCAGCAGCTTCTTTTCGTTAGATACGCAGTATTTT.

Comment on this clone: Likely a read error: the CDR3 ends without its conserved phenylalanine or tryptophan. Because the CDR3's place on the DNA is in doubt, the DNA is left out and the CDR3 is given as listed by TCRdb. This chain uses TRBV20-1 with TRBJ2-7; TRBD1 reflects the table's D call only, with no check against the DNA. Germline CDR1 reads DFQATT; CDR2 reads SNEGSKA (reference sequence). The CDR3 length is 10 residues, termini included. CDR3 loop: CSAPGQAIPL.

This clone was picked up one time. Distinct nucleotide sequences in the sample also encode this CDR3. This chain connects TRBV28 to TRBJ1-1, with unresolved D. This CDR3 is 14 amino acids long. From germline, CDR1 is MDHEN and CDR2 SYDVKM. The germline V and J ends were trimmed by 2 bases and 0 bases, with 7 bases remaining between them. The CDR3: CASSLVQMNTEAFF. The CDR3, as DNA: TGTGCCAGCAGTTTAGTCCAGATGAACACTGAAGCTTTCTTT.

The chain joins TRBV6-6 to TRBJ1-2, with D possibly being TRBD1 (6 bases). V lost 2 bases, J lost 2 bases, and 9 bases lay in between. The CDR3 is 14 amino acids. CDR1 and CDR2 from the germline V gene are MNHNY and SVGAGI (reference sequence). CDR3 loop: CASSYGQGNYGYTF. The CDR3 bases are TGTGCCAGCAGTTACGGGCAGGGGAACTATGGCTACACCTTC.

The chain employs TRBV19 and TRBJ2-2; a possible D gene is TRBD1 (6 bases). Germline V gene lookup returns CDR1 LNHDA and CDR2 SQIVND (reference sequence). CDR3 size: 19 residues. V dropped 8 bases and J dropped 3 bases, with 28 bases sitting between them. DNA for the CDR3: TGTGCCAGTCAGACCGGCTGGGACACTCTCACAAGGGACACCGGGGAGCTGTTTTTT. Amino acid sequence: CASQTGWDTLTRDTGELFF.

The chain links TRBV19 to TRBJ1-5; tentative D call: TRBD1 (6 bases). This CDR3 comprises 16 residues. CDR1 and CDR2 from the germline V gene are LNHDA and SQIVND (reference sequence). V lost 5 bases to trimming and J lost 3 bases, with 17 bases between them. CDR3 residues: CASSRPAGQYNQPQHF. In nucleotides, the CDR3 is TGTGCCAGTAGTCGACCCGCCGGACAGTACAATCAGCCCCAGCATTTT.

This clone was detected only once. V usage is TRBV21-1 and J usage is TRBJ1-1; the D segment call TRBD1 is taken from the table without a DNA check. TRBV21-1 is a pseudogene. CDR3 length: 13 residues. The CDR3 sequence is CASSPQSSTEAFF. The CDR3 DNA sequence: TGTGCCAGCAGCCCACAGTCGAGCACTGAAGCTTTCTTT.

The CDR3 coding sequence is TGTGCCAGCAGCTTAGATGTAACTGAATCGTTTTATGGCTACACCTTC. This gives the protein CASSLDVTESFYGYTF. This rearrangement joins TRBV7-9 to TRBJ1-2; D is ambiguous. Trimming took off 1 base at V and 5 bases at J, with 17 bases between the two ends. This CDR3 spans 16 amino acids. Germline CDR1 reads SEHNR; CDR2 reads FQNEAQ (reference sequence). The whole variable domain, remainder taken from reference TRBV7-9 and TRBJ1-2, is DTGVSQNPRHKITKRGQNVTFRCDPISEHNRLYWYRQTLGQGPEFLTYFQNEAQLEKSRLLSDRFSAERPKGSFSTLEIQRTEQGDSAMYLCASSLDVTESFYGYTFGSGTRLTVV.

This clone appeared a few times. The chain has TRBV11-3 and TRBJ2-7; a weak D match, TRBD1 (6 bases). Germline CDR1 SGHNT, CDR2 YENEEA. The CDR3 consists of 13 residues. Between the trimmed V and J ends, which lost 2 bases and 6 bases, there was a span of 11 bases. The CDR3 coding sequence is TGTGCCAGCAGCTTACAGGGGTCAAGCGAGCAGTACTTC. It encodes CASSLQGSSEQYF. Combining the CDR3 with reference TRBV11-3 and TRBJ2-7 gives the whole variable domain EAGVVQSPRYKIIEKKQPVAFWCNPISGHNTLYWYLQNLGQGPELLIRYENEEAVDDSQLPKDRFSAERLKGVDSTLKIQPAELGDSAVYLCASSLQGSSEQYFGPGTRLTVT.

The V and J genes are TRBV27 and TRBJ2-7; 7 nucleotides match TRBD2. The CDR3 runs to 18 residues. Losses at the gene ends were 4 bases for V and 3 bases for J; bases not matched to a gene: 18. The germline V gene encodes CDR1 MNHEY and CDR2 SMNVEV (reference sequence). CDR3 DNA sequence: TGTGCCAGCAGTTCAAACCCCTCCGGGGTAGCGGGTCGCTACGAGCAGTACTTC. Translating gives CASSSNPSGVAGRYEQYF.

The chain carries TRBV2 and TRBJ2-3, with a weak D call TRBD2 (5 bases). The V end was cut by 5 bases, the J end by 3 bases, with 9 bases between. Germline V lookup: CDR1 SNHLY, CDR2 FYNNEI. The CDR3 loop spans 13 amino acids. The CDR3 coding sequence is TGTGCCAGCAGTTCGGGAATTACAGATACGCAGTATTTT. It specifies CASSSGITDTQYF.

The J gene is TRBJ2-7, the V gene TRBV27; 8 bases are a match to TRBD1. This CDR3 is 12 amino acids long. Trimming removed 5 bases from V and 5 bases from J; junction bases left unmatched: 2. Per germline, CDR1 MNHEY and CDR2 SMNVEV (reference sequence). The CDR3 sequence: CASSGQGNEQYF. The CDR3 DNA is TGTGCCAGCAGTGGACAGGGTAACGAGCAGTACTTC.

V gene TRBV5-4 combines with J gene TRBJ2-7; D possibly corresponds to TRBD2 (7 bases). Looked up from germline, CDR1 is SGHNT and CDR2 is YYREEE (reference sequence). V gave up 0 bases and J gave up 3 bases, with 16 bases separating them. The CDR3 has 16 residues. The DNA of the CDR3 is TGTGCCAGCAGCTTGGTTGGGGGGCGGGAGATCTACGAGCAGTACTTC. This encodes CASSLVGGREIYEQYF.

The CDR3 loop reads CASSSSRVGNTEAFF. CDR3 nucleotide sequence: TGTGCCAGCAGCTCTTCCAGGGTCGGGAACACTGAAGCTTTCTTT. V usage is TRBV5-6 and J usage is TRBJ1-1; tentative D call: TRBD1 (5 bases). In germline, CDR1 is SGHDT, CDR2 YYEEEE. Trimming cost V 3 bases and J 1 base, with 13 bases left between them. The CDR3 runs 15 residues.

The chain carries TRBV15 and TRBJ1-4; no firm D call. The V gene lost 3 bases and the J gene lost 12 bases, with 14 bases spanning the gap. The length of the CDR3 is 13 residues. Looked up from germline, CDR1 is LNHNV and CDR2 is YYDKDF (reference sequence). CDR3 region: CATSSPPLTELFF. The CDR3 nucleotides read TGTGCCACCAGCAGCCCACCCCTCACGGAACTGTTTTTT.

In this sample, this clone turned up once. The rearrangement links TRBV9 to TRBJ2-7, with TRBD1 matching 11 bases. Germline CDR1 is SGDLS and CDR2 is YYNGEE. This CDR3 contains 14 residues. The junction had 1 base not matched to a gene; V was cut back by 0 bases and J by 5 bases. This CDR3 reads CASSVAGQGDEQYF. DNA of the CDR3: TGTGCCAGCAGCGTAGCGGGACAGGGGGACGAGCAGTACTTC. The full variable domain, its missing parts supplied by reference TRBV9 and TRBJ2-7, is DSGVTQTPKHLITATGQRVTLRCSPRSGDLSVYWYQQSLDQGLQFLIQYYNGEERAKGNILERFSAQQFPDLHSELNLSSLELGDSALYFCASSVAGQGDEQYFGPGTRLTVT.

This chain joins TRBV11-2 and TRBJ1-3; D is possibly TRBD1 (6 bases). V was clipped by 2 bases and J by 3 bases, with 11 bases between them. The CDR3 extends over 15 amino acids. Per germline, CDR1 SGHAT and CDR2 FQNNGV. The CDR3 protein is CASSLMGAGGNTIYF. CDR3 bases: TGTGCCAGCAGCTTAATGGGGGCGGGTGGAAACACCATATATTTT.

CDR3 loop: CASSRPNRAAGNTIYF. CDR3 in DNA: TGTGCCAGCTCACGCCCGAACAGGGCTGCTGGAAACACCATATATTTT. The V and J genes are TRBV18 and TRBJ1-3; tentative D call: TRBD1 (6 bases). The germline gives CDR1 KGHSH, CDR2 LQKENI. The V and J ends lost 4 bases and 2 bases respectively, with 15 bases between them. This CDR3 is 16 amino acids long. The full variable domain, its missing parts supplied by reference TRBV18 and TRBJ1-3, is NAGVMQNPRHLVRRRGQEARLRCSPMKGHSHVYWYRQLPEEGLKFMVYLQKENIIDESGMPKERFSAEFPKEGPSILRIQQVVRGDSAAYFCASSRPNRAAGNTIYFGEGSWLTVV.

This clone was observed a single time. V and J are TRBV7-3 and TRBJ2-5; tentative D call: TRBD1 (8 bases). Trimming removed 5 bases from V and 5 bases from J, with 24 bases in between. This CDR3 contains 17 residues. Looked up from germline, CDR1 is SGHTA and CDR2 is FQGTGA. DNA for the CDR3: TGTGCCAGCAGCCCCGGCGGGAGACAGGGGTCTTCGGAGACCCAGTACTTC. This sequence encodes CASSPGGRQGSSETQYF.

The chain has TRBV2 and TRBJ1-2; TRBD1 matches 7 bases. This CDR3 is built from 14 residues. With 9 bases clipped from V and 7 bases from J, the junction kept 14 bases outside the gene matches. The germline V gene encodes CDR1 SNHLY and CDR2 FYNNEI. The CDR3 DNA is TGTGCCAGTTTTACAACAGGGGCCGGGGTTGGCTACACCTTC. Protein sequence: CASFTTGAGVGYTF.

J is TRBJ1-6 and V is TRBV6-1; D is perhaps TRBD1 (6 bases). The CDR3 is 12 residues long. Germline V gene data show CDR1 as MNHNS and CDR2 as SASEGT. Trimming pared 1 base from V and 19 bases from J, leaving 14 bases between. CDR3 sequence: CASSEGGGWGHF. The CDR3 DNA reads as TGTGCCAGCAGTGAAGGGGGGGGCTGGGGGCACTTT.